These 7 T cell receptor beta chains share one sample of origin, sequenced in a study of cytomegalovirus exposure and HLA in healthy donors. PCR amplification relied on 60 Vbeta primers (plus 13 Jbeta primers). Assay: immunoSEQ multiplex PCR; the TCRdb copy retains only in-frame clones and omits some. The table records about 78,000 clones, under 70% of them present only once. What was sequenced was PBMCs. The source is a man in his thirties or forties in good health and CMV-seropositive.

This clone was seen a few times. The J gene is TRBJ2-3, the V gene TRBV7-9, with D perhaps matching TRBD2 (5 bases). The germline V gene has CDR1 SEHNR and CDR2 FQNEAQ (reference sequence). V lost 1 base to trimming and J lost 5 bases, with 10 bases between them. The CDR3 consists of 14 residues. Here the CDR3 DNA reads TGTGCCAGCAGCTTAGTCGGGGTTGGAGATACGCAGTATTTT. It translates to CASSLVGVGDTQYF.

The genes are TRBV10-2 and TRBJ2-6; 10 bases align to TRBD1. This CDR3 comprises 20 residues. Germline V CDR1 and CDR2: WSHSY, SAAADI. The junction had 19 bases not matched to a gene; V was cut back by 8 bases and J by 3 bases. The CDR3 nucleotides read TGCGCCAGCGTAGGAAGACCGGGACAGGGGATCTCTGATGGGGCCAACGTCCTGACTTTC. Protein sequence: CASVGRPGQGISDGANVLTF.

This clone is termed medium-sized. CDR3 region: CASSLIGLVSSYNEQFF. CDR3 nucleotides: TGTGCCAGCAGCTTAATAGGACTAGTCAGTTCCTACAATGAGCAGTTCTTC. This rearrangement joins TRBV7-9 to TRBJ2-1; 7 bases line up with TRBD2. Per the germline V gene, CDR1 is SEHNR and CDR2 is FQNEAQ (reference sequence). CDR3 size: 17 residues. V was clipped by 2 bases and J by 1 base; unmatched bases: 8.

The chain employs TRBV11-2 and TRBJ2-2, with 7 bases lining up with TRBD2. J lost 8 bases, V lost 6 bases, and 12 bases had no gene match. This CDR3 spans 15 amino acids. Germline CDR1 is SGHAT and CDR2 is FQNNGV. CDR3: CASRPAGDPTGELFF. DNA of the CDR3: TGTGCCAGCAGACCTGCGGGAGATCCCACTGGGGAGCTGTTTTTT.

The genes are TRBV7-2 and TRBJ2-1, with TRBD2 matching over 10 bases. The CDR3 length is 16 residues. V trimming: 6 bases; J trimming: 1 base; junction bases outside the gene matches: 6. Germline V gene data show CDR1 as SGHTA and CDR2 as FQGNSA. CDR3 in DNA: TGTGCCAGCAGTTTTCTAGCGGGAGTGTCCTACAATGAGCAGTTCTTC. Translation: CASSFLAGVSYNEQFF.

This clone was recorded a few times. The chain employs TRBV7-3 and TRBJ2-2; the D gene is possibly TRBD2 (5 bases). CDR1 is SGHTA, CDR2 FQGTGA, per germline. The V gene lost 3 bases and the J gene lost 6 bases, with 11 bases spanning the gap. CDR3 length: 14 amino acids. The CDR3 nucleotides read TGTGCCAGCAGCTTTACGGGATTTGCCGGGGAGCTGTTTTTT. Translating gives CASSFTGFAGELFF.

This rearrangement joins TRBV14 to TRBJ1-1; D gene ambiguous. The germline CDR1 and CDR2 sequences are SGHDN and FVKESK. There are 11 residues in the CDR3. V lost 3 bases to trimming and J lost 7 bases, with 6 bases between them. CDR3 in DNA: TGTGCCAGCAGCCACAGGTGTGAAGCTTTCTTT. Translated: CASSHRCEAFF.